These 10 T cell receptor beta chains came from one sample sequenced in a study of T-cell reconstitution after alpha-beta-depleted transplantation in children. Unique molecular identifiers were built into the TCRbeta library. TCRdb processed the PCR reads anew with MiXCR; each CDR3 protein has one entry. The sample lists approximately 400,000 distinct CDR3 sequences; 11% were seen once. The source material was PBMCs from the stem cell graft donor, sampled from the stem cell graft. These receptors were obtained from a human donor who donated a stem cell graft to a child with acute myeloid leukemia.

This clonotype was counted at least ten times. This chain connects TRBV7-6 to TRBJ2-1; TRBD1 might be the D (6 bases). This CDR3 is 13 amino acids long. The V gene lost 2 bases and the J gene lost 8 bases, with 10 bases spanning the gap. CDR1 is SGHVS and CDR2 is FNYEAQ in the germline V gene. The CDR3 nucleotides read TGTGCCAGCAGCTTAAACAGGGTTTATGAGCAGTTCTTC. Protein: CASSLNRVYEQFF.

This clonotype appeared many times. In nucleotides, the CDR3 is TGCAGTGCTGCTTCCATTAGCGGGGGGGCCGTAGGGCAGTTCTTC. Its protein is CSAASISGGAVGQFF. This chain links TRBV20-1 with TRBJ2-1, with 11 nucleotides matching TRBD2. The junction had 15 bases not matched to a gene; V was cut back by 5 bases and J by 12 bases. Germline V CDR1 and CDR2: DFQATT, SNEGSKA (reference sequence). The CDR3 loop spans 15 amino acids.

This chain joins TRBV12-3 or TRBV12-4 and TRBJ2-3; TRBD1 agrees at 7 bases. This CDR3 comprises 11 residues. Trimming took 7 bases from V and 11 from J; bases not matched to a gene: 6. The CDR3 sequence is CASNVRDRQYF. In DNA form, the CDR3 reads TGTGCCAGCAATGTCCGGGACAGGCAGTATTTT.

This clonotype showed up many times. This rearrangement joins TRBV5-1 to TRBJ2-5; D could derive from TRBD1 or TRBD2 (7 bases each). There are 16 residues in the CDR3. V dropped 4 bases and J dropped 1 base, with 17 bases sitting between them. CDR1 is SGHRS, CDR2 YFSETQ, per germline. CDR3 protein: CASSPQGGGLQETQYF. CDR3 sequence (DNA): TGCGCCAGCAGCCCCCAGGGGGGGGGACTCCAAGAGACCCAGTACTTC.

This clonotype was found a few times. The rearrangement uses TRBV5-1 and TRBJ2-2; D uncertain. V was shortened by 0 bases and J by 1 base, with 7 bases between the two germline ends. The germline V gene has CDR1 SGHRS and CDR2 YFSETQ. The CDR3 has 15 residues. CDR3 protein: CASSLGWRNTGELFF. As DNA, the CDR3 is TGCGCCAGCAGCTTGGGTTGGCGGAACACCGGGGAGCTGTTTTTT.

This clonotype came up a few times. The gene calls are TRBV5-6 and TRBJ1-2; a weak D match, TRBD1 (6 bases). The CDR3 is 16 residues long. V shed 2 bases and J shed 4 bases, with 18 bases lying between them. Germline V CDR1 and CDR2: SGHDT, YYEEEE. This CDR3 reads CASSLGGIGQIYGYTF. Written as DNA, the CDR3 is TGTGCCAGCAGCTTAGGGGGGATCGGACAGATCTATGGCTACACCTTC.

CDR3 protein: CASSQGGGELFF. CDR3 nucleotide sequence: TGTGCCAGCAGCCAGGGAGGCGGGGAGCTGTTTTTT. This sequence joins TRBV3-1 and TRBJ2-2; TRBD2 is a possible D gene (6 bases). This CDR3 comprises 12 residues. CDR1 is LGHDT, CDR2 YNNKEL, per germline (reference sequence). Deletions cut 3 bases from V and 7 bases from J, with 6 bases between. Complete variable domain (other parts from reference TRBV3-1 and TRBJ2-2): DTAVSQTPKYLVTQMGNDKSIKCEQNLGHDTMYWYKQDSKKFLKIMFSYNNKELIINETVPNRFSPKSPDKAHLNLHINSLELGDSAVYFCASSQGGGELFFGEGSRLTVL.

The V gene is TRBV20-1, the J gene TRBJ1-1; D gene ambiguous. The CDR3 has 14 residues. Germline V gene data show CDR1 as DFQATT and CDR2 as SNEGSKA (reference sequence). V lost 5 bases and J 2 bases, leaving 15 bases between the germline ends. The CDR3 nucleotides are TGCAGTGCTCCGGCGTCTAATCCAAACACTGAAGCTTTCTTT. It translates to CSAPASNPNTEAFF.

This clonotype was counted many times. This rearrangement joins TRBV5-4 to TRBJ2-3; TRBD2 matches 11 bases. V lost 0 bases and J lost 4; bases outside the gene matches: 4. CDR1 and CDR2 (germline): SGHNT, YYREEE (reference sequence). This CDR3 has 16 residues. The CDR3 DNA reads TGTGCCAGCAGCTTGGTTAGCGGGGGGGCAGCAGATACGCAGTATTTT. Its translation: CASSLVSGGAADTQYF.

This chain connects TRBV7-8 to TRBJ2-4, with D perhaps TRBD1 or TRBD2 (5 bases each). The V gene lost 3 bases and the J gene lost 9 bases, with 18 bases spanning the gap. The CDR3 loop spans 15 amino acids. Germline V gene lookup returns CDR1 SGHVS and CDR2 FQNEAQ. The CDR3 coding sequence is TGTGCCAGCAGCTTCGGCAGGGTGGCGGGTGGCATTCAGTACTTC. Amino acid sequence: CASSFGRVAGGIQYF.